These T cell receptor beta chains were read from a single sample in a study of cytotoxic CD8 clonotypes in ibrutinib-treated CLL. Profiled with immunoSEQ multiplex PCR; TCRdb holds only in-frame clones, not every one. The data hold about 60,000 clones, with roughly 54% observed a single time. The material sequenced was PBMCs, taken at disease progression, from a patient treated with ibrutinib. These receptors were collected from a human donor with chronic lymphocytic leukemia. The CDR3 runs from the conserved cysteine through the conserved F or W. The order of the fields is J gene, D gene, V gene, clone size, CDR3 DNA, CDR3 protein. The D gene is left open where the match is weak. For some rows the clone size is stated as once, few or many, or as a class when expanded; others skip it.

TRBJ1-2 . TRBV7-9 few TGTGCCAGCAGATCAGGGTCTGGTGGCTACACCTTC CASRSGSGGYTF
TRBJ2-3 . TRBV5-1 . TGCGCCAGCAGCACACAGGCTCTCACAGATACGCAGTATTTT CASSTQALTDTQYF
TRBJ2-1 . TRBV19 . TGTGCCAGTAGGCGCCCAGGGAACGAGCAGTTCTTC CASRRPGNEQFF
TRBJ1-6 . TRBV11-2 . TGTGCCAGCAGCTTTGGAAAGTATTCACCCCTCCACTTT CASSFGKYSPLHF
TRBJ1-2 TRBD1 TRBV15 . TGTGCCACCAGCAGAGGCGACAGGGGAATGTATGGCTACACCTTC CATSRGDRGMYGYTF
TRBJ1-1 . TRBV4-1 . TGCGCCAGCAGCTCCCCGGGGGGACCCCGAAGGGGGTTGAACACTGAAGCTTTCTTT CASSSPGGPRRGLNTEAFF
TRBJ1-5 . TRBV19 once TGTGCCAGTAGTCTCCCGGGTCAGCCCCAGCATTTT CASSLPGQPQHF
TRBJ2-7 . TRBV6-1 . TGTGCCAGCAGTGAAGATATCGGCAGGGTTTACGAGCAGTACTTC CASSEDIGRVYEQYF
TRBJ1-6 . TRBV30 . TGTGCCTGGAGTGCCGAGTCCTATAATTCACCCCTCCACTTT CAWSAESYNSPLHF
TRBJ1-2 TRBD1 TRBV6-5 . TGTGCCAGCAGTTACTCCCGGACAGGAAACTATGGCTACACCTTC CASSYSRTGNYGYTF
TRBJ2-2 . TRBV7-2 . TGTGCCAGCAGGGGAGTTGGGGCGAACACCGGGGAGCTGTTTTTT CASRGVGANTGELFF
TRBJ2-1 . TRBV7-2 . TGTGCCAGCAGCTTAGCAGGGGGTCCCTACAATGAGCAGTTCTTC CASSLAGGPYNEQFF
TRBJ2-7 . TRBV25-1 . TGTGCCAGCAGTTTTTTTTCCTCCTACGAGCAGTACTTC CASSFFSSYEQYF
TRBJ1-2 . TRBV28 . TGTGCCAGCAGCCCAAATAGAGGAGGACGGATTAACTATGGCTACACCTTC CASSPNRGGRINYGYTF
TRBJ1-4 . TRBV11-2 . TGTGCCAGCAGCTCCGGTCGGGGACAAGAAAAACTGTTTTTT CASSSGRGQEKLFF
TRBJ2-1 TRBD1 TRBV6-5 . TGTGCCAGCAGTTCCGGTGGGACAGGTTCCGATGAGCAGTTCTTC CASSSGGTGSDEQFF
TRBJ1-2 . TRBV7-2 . TGTGCCGGCAGACGGTCCTCTAACTATGGCTACACCTTC CAGRRSSNYGYTF
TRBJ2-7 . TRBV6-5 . TGTGCCAGCAGTTACGTCGCAGGGCAGTCCGAGCAGTACTTC CASSYVAGQSEQYF
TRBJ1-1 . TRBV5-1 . TGCGCCAGCAGCGGGGACACCCTGGGGACTGAAGCTTTCTTT CASSGDTLGTEAFF
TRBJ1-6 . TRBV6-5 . TGTGCCAGCAGTTTTGACAGCTCCTATAATTCACCCCTCCACTTT CASSFDSSYNSPLHF
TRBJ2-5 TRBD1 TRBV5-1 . TGCGCCAGCAGCGGGGACAGGAGCCCCCAAGAGACCCAGTACTTC CASSGDRSPQETQYF
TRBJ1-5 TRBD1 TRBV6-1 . TGTGCCAGCAGTGAATATGGACAGGGGATCAGCAATCAGCCCCAGCATTTT CASSEYGQGISNQPQHF
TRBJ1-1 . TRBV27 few TGTGCCAGCAGTTTACGAATGAACACTGAAGCTTTCTTT CASSLRMNTEAFF
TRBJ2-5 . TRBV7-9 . TGTGCCAGCAGCTTCTGGGGCGTCGAAGAGACCCAGTACTTC CASSFWGVEETQYF
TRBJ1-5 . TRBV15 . TGTGCCACCAGCAGAGATTGGCCGAGCAATCAGCCCCAGCATTTT CATSRDWPSNQPQHF
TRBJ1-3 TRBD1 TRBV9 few TGTGCCAGCAGCGTACAGGGGGCCACTGGAAACACCATATATTTT CASSVQGATGNTIYF
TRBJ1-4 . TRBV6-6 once TGTGCCAGCAGTTTTGCTGAAAAACTGTTTTTT CASSFAEKLFF
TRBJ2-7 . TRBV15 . TGTGCCACCAGCAGACCGGGACAACTCGAGCAGTACTTC CATSRPGQLEQYF
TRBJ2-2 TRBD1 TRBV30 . TGTGCCTGCTTGGGACAGCAGGCGTGGGAGCTGTTTTTT CACLGQQAWELFF
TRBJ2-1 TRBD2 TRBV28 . TGTGCCAGCAGTTCAGGACTAGCGGGACGCAATGAGCAGTTCTTC CASSSGLAGRNEQFF
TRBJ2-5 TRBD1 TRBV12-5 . TGTGCTAGTGGTTTGGTACAGGGGGGCGAGACCCAGTACTTC CASGLVQGGETQYF
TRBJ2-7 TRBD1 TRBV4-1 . TGCGCCAGCAGGCCCCGGACAGGGTCCTACGAGCAGTACTTC CASRPRTGSYEQYF
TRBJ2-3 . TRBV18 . TGTGCCAGCTCACCGATGGACACGGCTTCTAGCACAGATACGCAGTATTTT CASSPMDTASSTDTQYF
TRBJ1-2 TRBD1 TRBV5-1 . TGCGCCAGCAGCACAGAACCGGGACAGCTCTATGGCTACACCTTC CASSTEPGQLYGYTF
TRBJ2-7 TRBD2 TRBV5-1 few TGCGCCAGCATTGGGACTACTTCCTACGAGCAGTACTTC CASIGTTSYEQYF
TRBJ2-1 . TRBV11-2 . TGTGCCAGCAGCCCGGAGTTGGGCTCCTACAATGAGCAGTTCTTC CASSPELGSYNEQFF
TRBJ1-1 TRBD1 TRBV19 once TGTGCCAGTAGTGGGGACAGGGAAACTGAAGCTTTCTTT CASSGDRETEAFF
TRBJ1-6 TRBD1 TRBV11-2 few TGTGCCAGCAGCACGCGGACAGGACGAAATAATTCACCCCTCCACTTT CASSTRTGRNNSPLHF
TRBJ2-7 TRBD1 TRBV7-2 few TGTGCCAGCAGCTCGACAGGGCTTTCCTACGAGCAGTACTTC CASSSTGLSYEQYF
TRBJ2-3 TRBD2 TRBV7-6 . TGTGCCAGCAGCTTAGCAACCGGGACTACCAAGGGAGATACGCAGTATTTT CASSLATGTTKGDTQYF
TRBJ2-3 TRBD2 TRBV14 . TGTGCCAGCAGCCAAGTTAGCGGGAGGAATACGCAGTATTTT CASSQVSGRNTQYF
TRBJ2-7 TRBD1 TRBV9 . TGTGCCAGCAGCGTTGGGGACAGGGAGCACGAGCAGTACTTC CASSVGDREHEQYF
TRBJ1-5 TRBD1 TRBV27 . TGTGCCAGCAGTGCCGGACAGGGGGCGGGTGGCAATCAGCCCCAGCATTTT CASSAGQGAGGNQPQHF
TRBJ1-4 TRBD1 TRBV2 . TGTGCCAGCAGTGTAATGGAACAGGGGGGTGAAAAACTGTTTTTT CASSVMEQGGEKLFF
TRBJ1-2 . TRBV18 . TGTGCCAGCTCCCTCGGGGACGGTAACTATGGCTACACCTTC CASSLGDGNYGYTF
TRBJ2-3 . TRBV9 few TGTGCCAGCAGCGTAGTCGGACTTAGCACAGATACGCAGTATTTT CASSVVGLSTDTQYF
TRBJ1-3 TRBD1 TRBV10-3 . TGTGCCATCAGGACAGGGGGCGAAAACACCATATATTTT CAIRTGGENTIYF
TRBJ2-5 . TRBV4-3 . TGCGCCAGCAGCCAAGTTCGTGGAGAGACCCAGTACTTC CASSQVRGETQYF
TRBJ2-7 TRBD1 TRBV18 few TGTGCCAGCTCACGGGACAGCGCCTACGAGCAGTACTTC CASSRDSAYEQYF
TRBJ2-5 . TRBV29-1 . TGCAGCGTTTTACGTATTGAAGAGACCCAGTACTTC CSVLRIEETQYF
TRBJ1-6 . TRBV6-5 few TGTGCCAGCAGTTACTCTGAAGCCAATTCACCCCTCCACTTT CASSYSEANSPLHF
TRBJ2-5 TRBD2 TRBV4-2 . TGTGCCAGCAGCCAAGATAGGTGGACTAGTCCGGAGGGAGAGACCCAGTACTTC CASSQDRWTSPEGETQYF
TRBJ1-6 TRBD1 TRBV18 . TGTGCCAGCTCCCACACAGGGGATCCCCTCCACTTT CASSHTGDPLHF
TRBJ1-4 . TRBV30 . TGTGCCTGGAGGGCCGGGACCCTCGCTGTGGAAAAACTGTTTTTT CAWRAGTLAVEKLFF
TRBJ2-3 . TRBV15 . TGTGCCACCAGCCCCGATCGGGGGCCTCGCACAGATACGCAGTATTTT CATSPDRGPRTDTQYF
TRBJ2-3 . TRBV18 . TGTGCCAGCTCACCGTACAGGGCTTCAGATACGCAGTATTTT CASSPYRASDTQYF
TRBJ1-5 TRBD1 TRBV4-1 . TGCGCCAGCAGCCAAGAAGACAGGGACAATCAGCCCCAGCATTTT CASSQEDRDNQPQHF
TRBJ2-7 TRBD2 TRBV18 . TGTGCCAGCTCATCAGGGGGTCTAGCGGGGACCTACGAGCAGTACTTC CASSSGGLAGTYEQYF
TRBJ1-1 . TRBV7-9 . TGTGCCAGCAGCTTTCAGGACAGAGAAGCTTTCTTT CASSFQDREAFF
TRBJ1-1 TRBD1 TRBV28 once TGTGCCAGCAGTTTTTGGGACAGGGAGGGAGCTGAAGCTTTCTTT CASSFWDREGAEAFF